A selection of T cell receptor beta chains follows, all from one sample in a study of response to subunit inactivated influenza vaccine. TCRdb called the RT-PCR reads again in MiXCR, with one record for every CDR3 protein. This table has about 540,000 distinct CDR3 sequences, 20% to 25% appearing once. These data were also filed under a second study, of T cells expressing NK-cell markers.

Sequencing was performed on CD4+ T cells sorted from PBMCs, taken roughly 12 days after vaccination. These receptors originate from a man over 45 who received an inactivated influenza vaccine. Each CDR3 is given with its conserved first and last residue. A D gene is named only where the DNA matches it firmly. Part of the rows lack a size; the others show once, few, many or a class for expanded clones.

abundance | j_gene | v_gene | d_gene | CDR3aa | CDR3nt
many | TRBJ2-2 | TRBV28 | TRBD1 | CASSRGDSLNTGELFF | TGTGCCAGCAGCCGAGGGGACAGTTTGAACACCGGGGAGCTGTTTTTT
many | TRBJ2-5 | TRBV7-8 | . | CASSATTGRRETQYF | TGTGCCAGCAGCGCAACAACAGGGCGAAGAGAGACCCAGTACTTC
. | TRBJ1-5 | TRBV9 | . | CASSRADYSNQPQHF | TGTGCCAGCAGCCGGGCAGATTATAGCAATCAGCCCCAGCATTTT
few | TRBJ2-5 | TRBV7-2 | . | CASSLMAVQETQYF | TGTGCCAGCAGCTTAATGGCGGTACAAGAGACCCAGTACTTC
few | TRBJ1-4 | TRBV10-3 | . | CAIAGASNEKLFF | TGTGCCATCGCAGGGGCGAGTAATGAAAAACTGTTTTTT
. | TRBJ2-7 | TRBV5-1 | TRBD1 | CASSLGIQGAYEQYF | TGCGCCAGCAGCTTGGGGATACAGGGGGCATACGAGCAGTACTTC
. | TRBJ2-1 | TRBV12-3/TRBV12-4 | . | CASRTAGEQFF | TGTGCCAGCCGAACAGCTGGTGAGCAGTTCTTC
few | TRBJ2-3 | TRBV20-1 | . | CSARRSNQDTQYF | TGCAGTGCTAGACGCTCTAATCAGGATACGCAGTATTTT
. | TRBJ2-3 | TRBV20-1 | . | CSARDTGGGLTQYF | TGCAGTGCTAGAGACACGGGGGGCGGGCTTACGCAGTATTTT
. | TRBJ2-1 | TRBV3-1 | TRBD2 | CASRPAGLSYNEQFF | TGTGCCAGCAGACCAGCGGGACTCTCCTACAATGAGCAGTTCTTC
. | TRBJ2-5 | TRBV20-1 | TRBD2 | CSARPTSGLQETQYF | TGCAGTGCTAGACCGACTAGCGGGCTCCAAGAGACCCAGTACTTC
. | TRBJ1-6 | TRBV20-1 | . | CSASSEFDSPLHF | TGCAGTGCTAGTAGCGAATTTGATTCACCCCTCCACTTT
few | TRBJ2-1 | TRBV27 | . | CATARERSYNEQFF | TGTGCCACTGCTCGGGAGAGGTCCTACAATGAGCAGTTCTTC
. | TRBJ2-7 | TRBV5-1 | TRBD1 | CASSLTTGGFYEQYF | TGCGCCAGCAGCTTGACGACAGGGGGGTTCTACGAGCAGTACTTC
. | TRBJ2-1 | TRBV29-1 | . | CSVGIGGHEQFF | TGCAGCGTTGGGATTGGGGGTCATGAGCAGTTCTTC
few | TRBJ1-5 | TRBV29-1 | TRBD1 | CSAGGTDPNQPQHF | TGCAGCGCTGGTGGGACAGACCCCAATCAGCCCCAGCATTTT
. | TRBJ1-4 | TRBV18 | . | CASSPRRDPSEKLFF | TGTGCCAGCTCACCGCGCCGGGACCCGAGTGAAAAACTGTTTTTT
few | TRBJ2-7 | TRBV9 | . | CASSASDGYEQYF | TGTGCCAGCAGCGCCAGTGACGGTTACGAGCAGTACTTC
. | TRBJ2-7 | TRBV10-3 | . | CAISGTGNSYEQYF | TGTGCCATCTCAGGAACAGGGAATTCCTACGAGCAGTACTTC
few | TRBJ2-6 | TRBV6-5 | TRBD1 | CASSHGTGLGANVLTF | TGTGCCAGCAGTCACGGGACAGGGCTCGGGGCCAACGTCCTGACTTTC
few | TRBJ1-4 | TRBV6-1 | . | CASSGRDPNEKLFF | TGTGCCAGCAGTGGCCGGGACCCCAATGAAAAACTGTTTTTT
. | TRBJ2-1 | TRBV15 | TRBD2 | CATSSLAGEQFF | TGTGCCACCAGCAGTTTAGCGGGGGAGCAGTTCTTC
. | TRBJ2-5 | TRBV14 | TRBD1 | CASSQQGAATQYF | TGTGCCAGCAGCCAACAGGGGGCGGCGACCCAGTACTTC
. | TRBJ1-1 | TRBV20-1 | . | CSASGQTKAFF | TGCAGTGCTAGTGGGCAGACAAAAGCTTTCTTT
few | TRBJ2-5 | TRBV25-1 | . | CASRVADRGVETQYF | TGTGCCAGCAGGGTCGCAGATAGAGGGGTGGAGACCCAGTACTTC
few | TRBJ2-5 | TRBV4-1 | TRBD2 | CASSLVGLAGSETQYF | TGCGCCAGCAGCCTCGTGGGACTAGCGGGATCGGAGACCCAGTACTTC
few | TRBJ1-2 | TRBV5-1 | TRBD1 | CASSAEPGQGNSNYGYTF | TGCGCCAGCAGCGCGGAACCGGGACAGGGGAATTCGAACTATGGCTACACCTTC
. | TRBJ2-3 | TRBV24-1 | . | CATSDLQLTDTQYF | TGTGCCACCAGTGATTTGCAACTCACAGATACGCAGTATTTT
many | TRBJ1-5 | TRBV6-7 | TRBD1 | CASSYSDFRDRVEPQHF | TGTGCCAGCAGTTACTCGGACTTCCGGGACAGGGTTGAGCCCCAGCATTTT
. | TRBJ2-7 | TRBV6-1 | TRBD1 | CASGQVSSYEQYF | TGTGCCAGCGGACAGGTGAGCTCCTACGAGCAGTACTTC
few | TRBJ2-3 | TRBV5-1 | TRBD2 | CASSSPSGSTDTQYF | TGCGCCAGCAGCTCCCCTAGCGGATCCACAGATACGCAGTATTTT
many | TRBJ2-7 | TRBV29-1 | . | CSARASTSYEQYF | TGCAGCGCCCGTGCCTCAACTTCCTACGAGCAGTACTTC
many | TRBJ2-1 | TRBV10-3 | . | CAISESGGYSPLNNEQFF | TGTGCCATCAGTGAGTCGGGCGGTTATTCTCCTCTTAACAATGAGCAGTTCTTC
few | TRBJ1-2 | TRBV20-1 | . | CSARRDNNNGYTF | TGCAGTGCTAGACGGGACAATAATAATGGCTACACCTTC
few | TRBJ2-6 | TRBV5-1 | . | CASSLQGPRGANVLTF | TGCGCCAGCAGCTTGCAAGGGCCGAGGGGGGCCAACGTCCTGACTTTC
few | TRBJ2-1 | TRBV7-8 | . | CASSLSRDLNEQFF | TGTGCCAGCAGCTTATCCAGGGACTTAAATGAGCAGTTCTTC
few | TRBJ2-7 | TRBV14 | . | CASSQFRQRGGEQYF | TGTGCCAGCAGCCAATTTCGTCAGAGAGGCGGGGAGCAGTACTTC
few | TRBJ1-2 | TRBV4-3 | . | CASSPDNSNYGYTF | TGCGCCAGCAGCCCTGACAACTCTAACTATGGCTACACCTTC
few | TRBJ2-2 | TRBV10-3 | TRBD1 | CAIRDRGNTGELFF | TGTGCCATCAGGGACAGGGGGAACACCGGGGAGCTGTTTTTT
. | TRBJ1-4 | TRBV2 | . | CASSEDSSNEKLFF | TGTGCCAGCAGTGAAGACAGCTCTAATGAAAAACTGTTTTTT
. | TRBJ2-5 | TRBV20-1 | . | CSAIRQLQQETQYF | TGCAGTGCTATTCGACAGCTACAACAAGAGACCCAGTACTTC
many | TRBJ1-2 | TRBV20-1 | . | CSAVRERGRGYTF | TGCAGTGCTGTCCGGGAGAGGGGCAGGGGCTACACCTTC
. | TRBJ2-4 | TRBV20-1 | . | CSPLSSTLAKNIQYF | TGCAGTCCGTTGAGTTCCACTCTAGCCAAAAACATTCAGTACTTC
many | TRBJ2-3 | TRBV29-1 | . | CSVEDERGTDTQYF | TGCAGCGTTGAAGACGAGCGGGGCACAGATACGCAGTATTTT
few | TRBJ2-3 | TRBV3-1 | . | CASSRRDSSPQYF | TGTGCCAGCAGCCGCCGGGACTCAAGTCCGCAGTATTTT
few | TRBJ2-1 | TRBV7-2 | . | CASSFTEGLGEQFF | TGTGCCAGCAGCTTTACGGAGGGTCTGGGTGAGCAGTTCTTC
. | TRBJ2-7 | TRBV6-5 | . | CATNPEQYF | TGTGCCACCAACCCCGAGCAGTACTTC
few | TRBJ2-2 | TRBV7-9 | . | CASSRVPRPGELFF | TGTGCCAGCAGCCGAGTGCCGCGACCCGGGGAGCTGTTTTTT
. | TRBJ2-2 | TRBV15 | . | CATSRRDQGGTGELFF | TGTGCCACCAGCAGAAGGGACCAGGGGGGCACCGGGGAGCTGTTTTTT
many | TRBJ2-3 | TRBV2 | TRBD1 | CASRQQGLLTDTQYF | TGTGCCAGCAGGCAACAGGGGCTTCTCACAGATACGCAGTATTTT
. | TRBJ2-3 | TRBV4-2 | . | CASSQDSSSTTQYF | TGTGCCAGCAGCCAAGATTCATCCAGCACGACGCAGTATTTT
few | TRBJ2-1 | TRBV4-2 | . | CASSQGVGGTYNEQFF | TGTGCCAGCAGCCAAGGAGTGGGAGGAACCTACAATGAGCAGTTCTTC
. | TRBJ2-2 | TRBV20-1 | . | CSARGIRGQGFGELFF | TGCAGTGCCCGGGGTATCAGGGGCCAGGGCTTCGGGGAGCTGTTTTTT
few | TRBJ1-5 | TRBV3-1 | TRBD1 | CASSRAGGGNQPQHF | TGTGCCAGCAGTCGCGCAGGGGGCGGCAATCAGCCCCAGCATTTT
few | TRBJ2-5 | TRBV29-1 | TRBD2 | CMGLAGEETQYF | TGCATGGGACTAGCGGGAGAAGAGACCCAGTACTTC